The rows below give T cell receptor beta chains drawn from one sample of a study of OX40 agonist ivuxolimab in advanced cancers. The data were produced by immunoSEQ multiplex PCR, yet TCRdb's version contains in-frame clones alone and is incomplete. The data hold roughly 20,000 clones, with over 60% observed a single time. The sample was CD4+ or CD8+ T cells sorted from blood, taken in a trial of the OX40 agonist ivuxolimab. These receptors were collected from an adult with an advanced solid tumor such as melanoma, head and neck, liver or kidney cancer. Both conserved end residues are part of each CDR3. The D gene is left open where the match is weak. The size entry is marked missing in some rows and otherwise reads once, few, many or a size class.

j_gene,d_gene,v_gene,len,abundance,CDR3aa,CDR3nt
TRBJ2-7,-,TRBV9,13,few,CASSAGTGTPQYF,TGTGCCAGCAGCGCCGGGACGGGGACGCCGCAGTACTTC
TRBJ1-6,-,TRBV4-3,15,-,CASSQGGDGASPLHF,TGCGCCAGCAGCCAGGGGGGGGACGGAGCCTCCCCCCTCCACTTT
TRBJ2-3,-,TRBV28,13,-,CASRRGPANTQYF,TGTGCCAGCAGACGGGGCCCCGCTAATACGCAGTATTTT
TRBJ2-1,-,TRBV6-4,13,few,CASSDLKASEQFF,TGTGCCAGCAGTGACCTGAAAGCGAGTGAGCAGTTCTTC
TRBJ2-7,-,TRBV29-1,17,-,CSVADGWLARSSYEQYF,TGCAGCGTAGCAGATGGATGGCTAGCGCGCAGCTCCTACGAGCAGTACTTC
TRBJ2-7,-,TRBV7-9,14,many,CASSPAGGGLEQYF,TGTGCCAGCAGCCCAGCGGGCGGGGGCTTGGAGCAGTACTTC
TRBJ1-5,-,TRBV5-6,14,once,CASSLGQYNQPQHF,TGTGCCAGCAGCTTGGGACAGTATAATCAGCCCCAGCATTTT
TRBJ2-1,TRBD2,TRBV7-3,16,once,CASSLRVREGRGEQFF,TGTGCCAGCAGCTTACGGGTCCGGGAGGGCCGGGGTGAGCAGTTCTTC
TRBJ2-3,TRBD2,TRBV29-1,15,-,CSPAVLRESTDTQYF,TGCAGCCCGGCGGTTCTGCGGGAGAGCACAGATACGCAGTATTTT
TRBJ2-7,-,TRBV5-6,13,-,CASSLGQSYEQYF,TGTGCCAGCAGTCTCGGACAGAGCTACGAGCAGTACTTC
TRBJ2-7,-,TRBV4-2,15,-,CASSQSVGLIYEQYF,TGTGCCAGCAGCCAATCCGTCGGATTGATCTACGAGCAGTACTTC
TRBJ2-1,-,TRBV7-9,14,-,CASSFRDEYNEQFF,TGTGCCAGCAGCTTCCGGGACGAATACAATGAGCAGTTCTTC
TRBJ1-1,-,TRBV5-4,13,-,CASTIWEETEAFF,TGTGCCAGCACTATTTGGGAAGAAACTGAAGCTTTCTTT
TRBJ2-5,-,TRBV12-2,17,-,CASRLAASGRGYETQYF,TGTGCAAGTCGCTTAGCGGCTAGCGGGAGGGGATACGAGACCCAGTACTTC
TRBJ2-7,TRBD2,TRBV5-5,16,few,CASSQGSGGSSYEQYF,TGCGCCAGCAGCCAAGGATCGGGAGGCAGCTCCTACGAGCAGTACTTC
TRBJ2-3,TRBD2,TRBV5-1,15,-,CASTSAGAFTDTQYF,TGCGCCAGCACTTCAGCGGGAGCGTTTACAGATACGCAGTATTTT
TRBJ1-6,TRBD1,TRBV7-9,15,-,CASSRSDRGDSPLHF,TGTGCCAGCAGCCGTAGCGACAGGGGGGATTCACCCCTCCACTTT
TRBJ2-7,-,TRBV10-3,14,once,CAISESGLIYEQYF,TGTGCCATCAGTGAGTCCGGATTAATCTACGAGCAGTACTTC
TRBJ2-7,TRBD1,TRBV9,15,-,CASSRSHTGAYEQYF,TGTGCCAGCAGCAGGAGCCATACAGGGGCCTACGAGCAGTACTTC
TRBJ2-7,-,TRBV28,15,once,CASSLYRGSTYEQYF,TGTGCCAGCAGCTTATATCGGGGGTCCACCTACGAGCAGTACTTC
TRBJ2-2,-,TRBV20-1,11,-,CSATITGELFF,TGCAGTGCGACTATCACCGGGGAGCTGTTTTTT
TRBJ2-7,TRBD1,TRBV5-4,15,many,CASSAVGQGHDEQYF,TGTGCCAGCAGCGCAGTGGGACAGGGGCACGACGAGCAGTACTTC
TRBJ1-4,-,TRBV7-2,14,once,CASRPGTTNEKLFF,TGTGCCAGCCGGCCCGGGACAACTAATGAAAAACTGTTTTTT
TRBJ2-3,TRBD2,TRBV28,16,once,CASSLSTSGRPDTQYF,TGTGCCAGCAGTTTATCCACTAGCGGGAGACCGGATACGCAGTATTTT
TRBJ2-5,TRBD1,TRBV9,15,-,CASSVGDRGAETQYF,TGTGCCAGCAGCGTAGGGGACAGGGGCGCAGAGACCCAGTACTTC
TRBJ1-5,-,TRBV19,14,once,CASSIIHSNQPQHF,TGTGCCAGTAGTATCATTCATAGCAATCAGCCCCAGCATTTT
TRBJ1-1,-,TRBV27,14,-,CASSNGGADTEAFF,TGTGCCAGCAGTAATGGGGGCGCGGACACTGAAGCTTTCTTT
TRBJ1-2,-,TRBV7-3,11,medium-sized,CASSSGQGYTF,TGTGCCAGCAGCTCCGGACAGGGCTACACCTTC
TRBJ2-1,-,TRBV27,14,once,CASSLTWGSTEQFF,TGTGCCAGCAGTTTAACGTGGGGGTCGACCGAGCAGTTCTTC
TRBJ1-1,-,TRBV7-9,12,medium-sized,CASSLDPGEAFF,TGTGCCAGCAGCTTAGATCCCGGGGAAGCTTTCTTT
TRBJ1-1,-,TRBV29-1,14,-,CSVEGDAPNTEAFF,TGCAGCGTTGAGGGAGATGCCCCGAACACTGAAGCTTTCTTT
TRBJ2-1,-,TRBV4-2,12,-,CASSQGGEEQFF,TGTGCCAGCAGCCAAGGGGGTGAGGAGCAGTTCTTC
TRBJ1-1,TRBD1,TRBV28,12,-,CASSSQGREAFF,TGTGCCAGCAGTTCACAGGGGCGTGAAGCTTTCTTT
TRBJ2-2,-,TRBV2,15,few,CASSDVGSMGGELFF,TGTGCCAGCAGTGATGTTGGGAGTATGGGCGGGGAGCTGTTTTTT
TRBJ1-1,-,TRBV6-6,15,-,CASSLMGGGRTEAFF,TGTGCCAGCAGTCTTATGGGCGGGGGGCGGACTGAAGCTTTCTTT
TRBJ2-7,-,TRBV5-4,12,-,CASSRGGYEQYF,TGTGCCAGCAGCCGAGGTGGGTACGAGCAGTACTTC
TRBJ2-3,-,TRBV14,13,once,CASAGGMGDTQYF,TGTGCCAGCGCTGGTGGGATGGGAGATACGCAGTATTTT
TRBJ1-1,-,TRBV4-1,12,-,CASMGGATEAFF,TGCGCCAGCATGGGCGGGGCCACTGAAGCTTTCTTT
TRBJ2-7,-,TRBV4-3,14,-,CASSQDLEDYEQYF,TGCGCCAGCAGCCAAGATCTAGAGGACTACGAGCAGTACTTC
TRBJ1-1,-,TRBV27,12,-,CASSNGVLEAFF,TGTGCCAGCAGCAATGGGGTCCTCGAAGCTTTCTTT
TRBJ1-1,TRBD1,TRBV20-1,11,-,CSVGRQGEAFF,TGCAGTGTTGGACGACAGGGCGAAGCTTTCTTT
TRBJ1-6,-,TRBV21-1,16,few,CASSKGQGVYNSPLHF,TGTGCCAGCAGCAAAGGACAGGGGGTTTATAATTCACCCCTCCACTTT
TRBJ2-1,TRBD2,TRBV7-9,15,-,CASSSLAGEIDEQFF,TGTGCCAGCAGCTCGTTAGCGGGAGAGATCGATGAGCAGTTCTTC
TRBJ2-5,-,TRBV11-2,16,-,CASSLVGYPNGETQYF,TGTGCCAGCAGCTTAGTTGGCTACCCCAACGGCGAGACCCAGTACTTC
TRBJ1-1,TRBD1,TRBV4-3,14,-,CASSQSQGATEAFF,TGCGCCAGCAGCCAATCGCAGGGGGCCACTGAAGCTTTCTTT